A single TCR beta chain is shown here with its context. Its specificity is unknown. One end of the junction fails to match germline, which may point to a read error. This record belongs to a study of T cells in Graves' hyperthyroidism and ophthalmopathy. General study findings and limits: Before onset, ophthalmopathy was predicted by the model a median around 6.5 months earlier.

This CDR3 is 17 amino acids long. CDR1 and CDR2 from the germline V gene are SNHLY and FYNNEI. Patients with uncontrolled infections, other autoimmune diseases, pregnancy or lactation were excluded. The source of the PBMCs was about 10 ml of fresh peripheral blood. TCR beta CDR3 regions were amplified from RNA transcripts. TCR CDR3 underwent first-round RT-PCR with the HTBI primer set. TCRdb passed the multiplex PCR reads through MiXCR, listing each CDR3 protein once. The data contain about 610,000 distinct CDR3 sequences, 16% of them singletons. The sequence came from a woman in her forties with Graves' ophthalmopathy. Source material: blood. The V call is TRBV2, the J call TRBJ2-2, with D tentatively TRBD2 (5 bases). DNA for the CDR3: TGTGCCAGCAGTGAGGGTCAGGACTCCGTTAACACCGGGGAGCCGTTTTTT. Amino acids: CASSEGQDSVNTGEPFF.